This T cell receptor (beta chain) appears in the sequencing data of a study of blood T cell repertoires in COVID-19. The CDR3 sequence is 16 residues long. Germline V CDR1 and CDR2: LNHDA, SQIVND (reference sequence). Trimming stripped 3 bases from V and 8 bases from J, with 20 bases between. Using immunoSEQ multiplex PCR, the repertoire was profiled, and TCRdb retains in-frame clones only, with some absent. The sample has approximately 220,000 clones, 82% seen once; the top ten hold around 4.7%. The material sequenced was peripheral blood. The rearrangement uses TRBV19 and TRBJ2-1, with a weak D call TRBD2 (7 bases). The source is a woman in her sixties or seventies with acute or convalescent COVID-19. DNA for the CDR3: TGTGCCAGTAGTATTTTTGTGGGGGGGGGCTTTGATGAGCAGTTCTTC. Its translation: CASSIFVGGGFDEQFF. The complete variable domain, with remaining parts taken from reference TRBV19 and TRBJ2-1, reads DGGITQSPKYLFRKEGQNVTLSCEQNLNHDAMYWYRQDPGQGLRLIYYSQIVNDFQKGDIAEGYSVSREKKESFPLTVTSAQKNPTAFYLCASSIFVGGGFDEQFFGPGTRLTVL.